This is a list of T cell receptor beta chains from one sample in a study of cytomegalovirus exposure and HLA in healthy donors. Here immunoSEQ multiplex PCR was the method, and the copy in TCRdb shows in-frame clones only, minus some. The profile shows 150,000 to 200,000 clones, around 80% of them singletons. The specimen sequenced was PBMCs. Receptors were obtained from a middle-aged man in good health and CMV-seropositive. The conserved cysteine and the conserved F or W are not part of the CDR3 here. Each record gives: V gene, J gene, CDR3 protein.

v_gene: TRBV6-6; j_gene: TRBJ1-6; CDR3aa: ASSYSSAAAPLH
v_gene: TRBV6-4; j_gene: TRBJ2-2; CDR3aa: ASRRGLSTGELF
v_gene: TRBV7-9; j_gene: TRBJ2-6; CDR3aa: SSSLDRPSGANVLT
v_gene: TRBV6-5; j_gene: TRBJ1-5; CDR3aa: ASSPTGYGQPQH
v_gene: TRBV5-1; j_gene: TRBJ2-2; CDR3aa: ASSLLGQGRTGELF
v_gene: TRBV19; j_gene: TRBJ2-7; CDR3aa: ASSSTVGYEQY
v_gene: TRBV18; j_gene: TRBJ1-1; CDR3aa: ASSLGQKNTEAF
v_gene: TRBV6-5; j_gene: TRBJ2-5; CDR3aa: ASTGSGKETQY
v_gene: TRBV2; j_gene: TRBJ1-4; CDR3aa: ASSDKRNEKLF
v_gene: TRBV19; j_gene: TRBJ1-6; CDR3aa: ASSIRKGQGKNSPLH
v_gene: TRBV10-3; j_gene: TRBJ1-2; CDR3aa: AISVRDRENYGYT
v_gene: TRBV18; j_gene: TRBJ1-1; CDR3aa: ASSPTRVTGVTEAF
v_gene: TRBV9; j_gene: TRBJ1-6; CDR3aa: ASSVTRPSSYNSPLH
v_gene: TRBV5-1; j_gene: TRBJ2-3; CDR3aa: ASSRDTTDTQY
v_gene: TRBV7-2; j_gene: TRBJ1-4; CDR3aa: ASSLGGAGEKLF
v_gene: TRBV9; j_gene: TRBJ2-5; CDR3aa: ASSVQAEPAETQY
v_gene: TRBV9; j_gene: TRBJ2-2; CDR3aa: ASSLRGRSGELF
v_gene: TRBV7-2; j_gene: TRBJ2-7; CDR3aa: ASSLPGVPPYEQY
v_gene: TRBV6-1; j_gene: TRBJ2-4; CDR3aa: ASSASKLAKNIQY
v_gene: TRBV7-2; j_gene: TRBJ2-7; CDR3aa: ASSLDRGPTYEQY
v_gene: TRBV2; j_gene: TRBJ2-1; CDR3aa: ASSGTSGGAYNEQF
v_gene: TRBV30; j_gene: .; CDR3aa: AWRLAGGYEQY
v_gene: TRBV6-5; j_gene: TRBJ1-2; CDR3aa: ASSLPGGGENGYT
v_gene: TRBV2; j_gene: TRBJ1-4; CDR3aa: ASREGTGTNEKLF
v_gene: TRBV19; j_gene: TRBJ2-1; CDR3aa: ASSPRLAGRGVGEQF
v_gene: TRBV6-5; j_gene: TRBJ1-6; CDR3aa: ASMEGSARNSPLH